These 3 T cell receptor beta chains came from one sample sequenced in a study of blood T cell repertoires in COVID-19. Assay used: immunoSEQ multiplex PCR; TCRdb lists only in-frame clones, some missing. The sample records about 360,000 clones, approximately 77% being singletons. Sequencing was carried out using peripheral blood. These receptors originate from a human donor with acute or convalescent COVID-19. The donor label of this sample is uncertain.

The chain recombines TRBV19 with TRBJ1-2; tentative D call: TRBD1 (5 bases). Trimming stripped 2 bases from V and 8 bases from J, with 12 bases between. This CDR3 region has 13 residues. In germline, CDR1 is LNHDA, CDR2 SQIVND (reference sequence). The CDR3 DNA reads TGTGCCAGTAGTATATCCAGAGCAGGGGGCTACACCTTC. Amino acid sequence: CASSISRAGGYTF.

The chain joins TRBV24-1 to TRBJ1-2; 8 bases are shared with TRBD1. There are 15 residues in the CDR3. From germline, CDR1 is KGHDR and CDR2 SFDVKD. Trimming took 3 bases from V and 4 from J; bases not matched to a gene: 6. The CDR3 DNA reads TGTGCCACCAGTGATCCCGGACAGGGCGGCTATGGCTACACCTTC. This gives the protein CATSDPGQGGYGYTF.

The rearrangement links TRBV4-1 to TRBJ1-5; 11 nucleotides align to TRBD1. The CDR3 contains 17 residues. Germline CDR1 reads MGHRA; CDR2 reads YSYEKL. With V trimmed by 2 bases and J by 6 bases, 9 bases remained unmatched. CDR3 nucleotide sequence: TGCGCCAGCAGCCAACTATGGGACAGGGGGTTTAGTCAGCCCCAGCATTTT. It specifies CASSQLWDRGFSQPQHF.